A single sample is the source of the 32 T cell receptor beta chains below, sequenced in a study of T cells in Graves' hyperthyroidism and ophthalmopathy. The source material, RNA transcripts, was used to amplify TCR beta CDR3 regions. A set of HTBI primers served as the primers for a first-round RT-PCR of the TCR CDR3. One entry per CDR3 protein results from TCRdb running MiXCR on the multiplex PCR reads. This repertoire shows hundreds of thousands of distinct CDR3 sequences, under 60% found once; its top ten account for about 8.2%. The sequenced sample consisted of peripheral blood or thyroid tissue (not recorded which). All receptors come from a woman aged 18-30 years with Graves' hyperthyroidism.

The V and J genes are TRBV29-1 and TRBJ2-7; TRBD2 is a possible D gene (6 bases). CDR1 is SQVTM, CDR2 ANQGSEA, per germline. The V end was cut by 2 bases, the J end by 2 bases, with 13 bases between. The CDR3 totals 14 residues. Here the CDR3 reads CSVEPGAVTYEQYF. In nucleotides, the CDR3 is TGCAGCGTTGAACCGGGAGCAGTGACCTACGAGCAGTACTTC.

The chain recombines TRBV25-1 with TRBJ1-2; D might be TRBD1 (5 bases). CDR1 is MGHDK, CDR2 SYGVNS, per germline. The CDR3 consists of 15 residues. The V gene lost 6 bases and the J gene lost 0 bases, with 14 bases spanning the gap. The CDR3 region has the DNA TGTGCCAGCAGCCTATCGGGGGGAGCTAACTATGGCTACACCTTC. Translation gives CASSLSGGANYGYTF.

The V gene is TRBV6-1, the J gene TRBJ1-5; TRBD1 is a possible D gene (5 bases). The CDR3 contains 13 residues. The V end lost 7 bases, the J end lost 6 bases, and 13 bases lay between the germline ends. Germline-derived CDR1 and CDR2 are MNHNS and SASEGT. In nucleotides, the CDR3 is TGTGCCAGCATTGGCAGGGAACGTCAGCCCCAGCATTTT. Translated, it gives CASIGRERQPQHF.

There are many counts of this clonotype. One end of the junction varies from germline; a read error may be responsible. The V call is TRBV29-1, the J call TRBJ1-2; no definite D call. The germline V gene has CDR1 SQVTM and CDR2 ANQGSEA. The CDR3 contains 13 residues. The CDR3 DNA reads as TGCAGCGTTGCGGCAGGCCCTAAGTATGGCTACACCTTC. It specifies CSVAAGPKYGYTF.

The gene calls are TRBV2 and TRBJ1-2; 7 nucleotides match TRBD1. The J segment lost 6 bases and the V segment lost 6 bases, leaving 7 bases of the junction unmatched. The CDR3 is 13 residues long. CDR1 and CDR2 from the germline V gene are SNHLY and FYNNEI. CDR3 sequence reads: CASSRNRGDGYTF. As DNA, the CDR3 is TGTGCCAGCAGCCGAAACAGGGGCGATGGCTACACCTTC.

The V gene is TRBV6-1, the J gene TRBJ1-3; D gene ambiguous. Trimming took 2 bases from V and 0 from J, leaving 8 bases between them. The CDR3 sequence is 15 residues long. Germline CDR1 reads MNHNS; CDR2 reads SASEGT. CDR3 in amino acids: CASSERPYSGNTIYF. CDR3 DNA sequence: TGTGCCAGCAGTGAAAGGCCTTACTCTGGAAACACCATATATTTT.

As regards this clonotype: Its ends do not fully match the called genes, so a read error is possible. This rearrangement joins TRBV7-7 to TRBJ2-5; TRBD2 matches at 7 bases. The germline CDR1 and CDR2 sequences are SSHAT and FNYEAQ (reference sequence). This CDR3 spans 15 amino acids. The CDR3 loop is CASSLREGVGETQYF. For the CDR3, the DNA is TGTGCTAGCAGCTTGAGGGAGGGAGTTGGGGAGACCCAGTACTTC.

The chain recombines TRBV10-3 with TRBJ2-7; D call uncertain. The CDR3 is 13 amino acids. V was trimmed by 10 bases and J by 1 base, leaving 14 bases between them. The germline CDR1 and CDR2 sequences are ENHRY and SYGVKD. DNA of the CDR3: TGTGCCAGCAGAAAGGACGAGTCCTACGAGCAGTACTTC. It specifies CASRKDESYEQYF.

The chain couples TRBV5-1 to TRBJ1-5; 8 positions match TRBD1. Trimming took 3 bases from V and 3 from J; bases not matched to a gene: 2. Germline V gives CDR1 SGHRS, CDR2 YFSETQ. This CDR3 contains 14 residues. The CDR3 nucleotides are TGCGCCAGCAGCTCGACAGGGGTCAATCAGCCCCAGCATTTT. Protein sequence: CASSSTGVNQPQHF.

V is TRBV24-1 and J is TRBJ2-5; 7 nucleotides agree with TRBD2. The germline V gene has CDR1 KGHDR and CDR2 SFDVKD. The CDR3 runs 14 residues. V trimming: 4 bases; J trimming: 5 bases; junction bases outside the gene matches: 6. The CDR3: CATSDAGRSETQYF. CDR3 coding DNA: TGTGCCACCAGTGACGCCGGGAGGAGCGAGACCCAGTACTTC.

This clonotype was observed a few times. The chain joins TRBV2 to TRBJ1-6; D gene ambiguous. Trimming took 7 bases from V and 7 from J, leaving 11 bases between them. CDR3 size: 13 residues. Germline CDR1 and CDR2: SNHLY and FYNNEI. CDR3 amino acids: CASNVRTNSPLHF. The CDR3 coding sequence is TGTGCCAGCAATGTGAGGACCAATTCACCCCTCCACTTT.

This clonotype was seen ten or more times. V gene TRBV14 combines with J gene TRBJ2-7, with no clear D. V dropped 1 base and J dropped 4 bases, with 5 bases sitting between them. The CDR3 runs to 12 residues. CDR1 SGHDN and CDR2 FVKESK come from the germline V gene. Written as DNA, the CDR3 is TGTGCCAGCAGCCAAGGGGATTACGAGCAGTACTTC. This sequence encodes CASSQGDYEQYF.

This clonotype was detected only a few times. The chain is built from TRBV7-2 and TRBJ1-5; perhaps TRBD1 as D (6 bases). The germline gives CDR1 SGHTA, CDR2 FQGNSA. Trimming pared 5 bases from V and 0 bases from J, leaving 14 bases between. The CDR3 runs 16 residues. CDR3 region: CASSLGASYSNQPQHF. The CDR3, as DNA: TGTGCCAGCAGCCTGGGGGCTTCTTATAGCAATCAGCCCCAGCATTTT.

The chain links TRBV7-9 to TRBJ1-1, with D possibly being TRBD1 (6 bases). CDR3 length: 13 residues. V lost 5 bases, J lost 7 bases, and 14 bases lay in between. From germline, CDR1 is SEHNR and CDR2 FQNEAQ (reference sequence). CDR3 region: CASSAQGQLEAFF. The CDR3 DNA reads TGTGCCAGCAGCGCACAGGGTCAGCTTGAAGCTTTCTTT.

At least ten counts were recorded for this clonotype. The V and J genes are TRBV7-3 and TRBJ2-5, with 9 bases lining up with TRBD2. The germline gives CDR1 SGHTA, CDR2 FQGTGA. J was trimmed by 4 bases and V by 2 bases; bases with no gene match: 5. The CDR3 spans 15 residues. This CDR3 reads CASSLDSGRGETQYF. The CDR3 bases are TGTGCCAGCAGCTTAGATAGCGGGAGAGGAGAGACCCAGTACTTC.

The chain carries TRBV5-5 and TRBJ1-2; no clear D. CDR3 length: 11 residues. CDR1 is SGHKS and CDR2 is YYEKEE in the germline V gene (reference sequence). Trimming pared 4 bases from V and 2 bases from J, leaving 3 bases between. CDR3 loop: CASSMNYGYTF. The CDR3, as DNA: TGTGCCAGCAGCATGAACTATGGCTACACCTTC.

The chain joins TRBV24-1 to TRBJ2-5; D is possibly TRBD1 (6 bases). This CDR3 contains 12 residues. Trimming removed 2 bases at V and 9 bases at J, with 9 bases between. Germline CDR1 reads KGHDR; CDR2 reads SFDVKD. CDR3: CATSDSGVAQYF. Here the CDR3 DNA reads TGTGCCACCAGTGATTCAGGGGTTGCCCAGTACTTC.

V usage is TRBV5-4 and J usage is TRBJ2-5, with D possibly being TRBD1 or TRBD2 (6 bases each). The length of the CDR3 is 14 residues. Trimming pared 4 bases from V and 4 bases from J, leaving 14 bases between. In germline, CDR1 is SGHNT, CDR2 YYREEE (reference sequence). In DNA, the CDR3 is TGTGCCAGCAGCCTTAAAGGGGGACTAGAGACCCAGTACTTC. This encodes CASSLKGGLETQYF. The full variable domain, its missing parts supplied by reference TRBV5-4 and TRBJ2-5, is ETGVTQSPTHLIKTRGQQVTLRCSSQSGHNTVSWYQQALGQGPQFIFQYYREEENGRGNFPPRFSGLQFPNYSSELNVNALELDDSALYLCASSLKGGLETQYFGPGTRLLVL.

Details on this clonotype: Being one base from a much bigger clone, this may be a read error. V gene TRBV2 combines with J gene TRBJ1-6, with TRBD1 identical over 7 bases. There are 14 residues in the CDR3. Germline assignment: CDR1 SNHLY and CDR2 FYNNEI. Germline trimming cut 6 bases from V and 8 bases from J; bases unmatched to any gene: 7. The CDR3 protein is CASRSDRVDSPLHF. DNA for the CDR3: TGTGCCAGCAGATCCGACAGGGTTGATTCACCCCTCCACTTT.

Worth noting for this clonotype: The junction departs from germline at one end; a sequencing error may be responsible. The gene calls are TRBV10-3 and TRBJ1-1; 10 nucleotides agree with TRBD1. This CDR3 has 15 amino acids. Germline V gives CDR1 ENHRY, CDR2 SYGVKD. CDR3 amino acids: CASSYLGGQGMEAFF. The CDR3 DNA follows: TGTGCCAGCAGTTACCTGGGGGGACAGGGGATGGAAGCTTTCTTT.

Notes on this clonotype: Being one base from a much bigger clone, this may be a read error. The rearrangement links TRBV20-1 to TRBJ1-5; D possibly corresponds to TRBD1 (6 bases). The germline V gene encodes CDR1 DFQATT and CDR2 SNEGSKA (reference sequence). The germline V and J ends were trimmed by 4 bases and 6 bases, with 19 bases remaining between them. The CDR3 has 15 residues. This chain's CDR3 is CSAKSGQGGGQPQHF. DNA of the CDR3: TGCAGTGCTAAATCGGGGCAGGGAGGGGGTCAGCCCCAGCATTTT.

CDR3 amino acids: CATSRALGYGYTF. In nucleotides, the CDR3 is TGTGCCACCAGCAGGGCTCTGGGCTATGGCTACACCTTC. The chain employs TRBV15 and TRBJ1-2; D is undetermined. The CDR3 is made up of 13 amino acids. V was trimmed by 3 bases and J by 4 bases, leaving 9 bases between them. The germline gives CDR1 LNHNV, CDR2 YYDKDF (reference sequence).

In this sample, this clonotype turned up a few times. The CDR3 DNA sequence: TGTGCCAGCAGCTTAGCGCAACAGGGGGGGACTGAAGCTTTCTTT. Translated: CASSLAQQGGTEAFF. The genes are TRBV7-8 and TRBJ1-1, with 8 bases fitting TRBD1. Germline V gives CDR1 SGHVS, CDR2 FQNEAQ. This CDR3 contains 15 residues. J gave up 5 bases and V 0 bases, and 5 bases lay outside the gene matches.

Concerning this clonotype itself: Its ends do not fully match the called genes, so a read error is possible. The chain is built from TRBV11-1 and TRBJ2-2; 7 bases line up with TRBD1. The CDR3 sequence is 16 residues long. CDR1 SGHAT and CDR2 FQDESV come from the germline V gene (reference sequence). CDR3 DNA sequence: TGCGCCAGCAGACAAGAACCAGGGGGGAACACCGGGGAGCTGTTTTTT. Translation gives CASRQEPGGNTGELFF.

The chain uses TRBV10-3 and TRBJ2-5, with no clear D. Germline loops: CDR1 ENHRY, CDR2 SYGVKD. The ends were cut back, 10 bases at V and 3 bases at J, with 15 bases in the middle. This CDR3 region has 13 residues. DNA of the CDR3: TGTGCCACCCGGCGTAACGGAGAAGAGACCCAGTACTTC. The encoded protein is CATRRNGEETQYF.

Worth noting for this clonotype: The CDR3 carries no conserved terminal phenylalanine or tryptophan, so it likely arises from a read error. The rearrangement links TRBV6-5 to TRBJ2-2; unclear D gene. The CDR3 has 13 amino acids. The germline V gene has CDR1 MNHEY and CDR2 SVGAGI. The V gene lost 4 bases and the J gene lost 7 bases, with 10 bases spanning the gap. CDR3 sequence: CASSFGLGGELFL. DNA for the CDR3: TGTGCCAGCAGTTTCGGTCTAGGCGGGGAGCTGTTTCTT.

A remark on this clonotype: Possible read error: a much larger clone is one base away. This chain uses TRBV29-1 with TRBJ1-4; D is uncertain. Germline lookup yields CDR1 SQVTM and CDR2 ANQGSEA. The CDR3 sequence is 14 residues long. V was trimmed by 0 bases and J by 0 bases, leaving 5 bases between them. The CDR3 bases are TGCAGCGTTGAAGACGGGACAACTAATGAAAAACTGTTTTTT. Amino acids: CSVEDGTTNEKLFF.

The V call is TRBV19, the J call TRBJ1-6; 8 bases fit TRBD1. CDR3 length equals 15 residues. V lost 3 bases and J lost 8; bases outside the gene matches: 6. Germline V CDR1 and CDR2: LNHDA, SQIVND (reference sequence). The CDR3 sequence is CASSIRGRGHSPLHF. CDR3 in DNA: TGTGCCAGTAGTATCCGGGGCAGGGGGCATTCACCCCTCCACTTT.

This chain joins TRBV11-1 and TRBJ1-2; a weak D match, TRBD1 (6 bases). The CDR3 runs to 14 residues. CDR1 is SGHAT, CDR2 FQDESV, per germline (reference sequence). In DNA, the CDR3 is TGTGCTAGAGTACCCCTTGGCAGGGGCTATGGCTACACCTTC. The encoded protein is CARVPLGRGYGYTF. Drawing the rest from reference TRBV11-1 and TRBJ1-2, the complete variable domain is EAEVAQSPRYKITEKSQAVAFWCDPISGHATLYWYRQILGQGPELLVQFQDESVVDDSQLPKDRFSAERLKGVDSTLKIQPAELGDSAMYLCARVPLGRGYGYTFGSGTRLTVV.

About this clonotype: A single base separates this from a much larger clone, so it may be a read error. The chain is built from TRBV11-2 and TRBJ2-5, with TRBD2 identical over 8 bases. This CDR3 contains 15 residues. Germline CDR1 SGHAT, CDR2 FQNNGV. The V segment lost 5 bases and the J segment 1 base; nucleotides outside the gene matches: 6. CDR3 amino acids: CASSTELAAQETQYF. CDR3 nucleotides: TGTGCCAGCAGCACAGAACTAGCGGCCCAAGAGACCCAGTACTTC. Based on the CDR3 plus reference TRBV11-2 and TRBJ2-5, the full variable domain is EAGVAQSPRYKIIEKRQSVAFWCNPISGHATLYWYQQILGQGPKLLIQFQNNGVVDDSQLPKDRFSAERLKGVDSTLKIQPAKLEDSAVYLCASSTELAAQETQYFGPGTRLLVL.

This clonotype showed up just a few times. The chain employs TRBV24-1 and TRBJ1-3; no clear D. V lost 3 bases and J lost 0, with 5 bases in between. The germline CDR1 and CDR2 sequences are KGHDR and SFDVKD. CDR3 length: 14 amino acids. CDR3 sequence (DNA): TGTGCCACCAGTGATAGCTTCTCTGGAAACACCATATATTTT. This sequence encodes CATSDSFSGNTIYF.

The CDR3 nucleotides are TGTGCCAGCAGTCCCACAGGGGGCGGGACTGAAGCTTTCTTT. This encodes CASSPTGGGTEAFF. The chain recombines TRBV12-3 or TRBV12-4 with TRBJ1-1; 9 nucleotides align to TRBD1. CDR3 length: 14 amino acids. The V gene end was trimmed by 5 bases and the J gene end by 5 bases; junction bases not matched to a gene: 6.